This T cell receptor beta chain was profiled in a study of blood T cell dynamics during melanoma immunotherapy. Overall study context: Metastatic melanoma patients received first-line pembrolizumab or nivolumab plus ipilimumab.

As to this clone: Its specificity is unknown.

The CDR3 contains 14 residues. Germline loops: CDR1 MNHEY, CDR2 SMNVEV (reference sequence). Trimming cost V 4 bases and J 9 bases; bases outside gene matches: 11. Every bulk PBMC sample received the same 350 ng of DNA. TCRdb's table, derived via immunoSEQ multiplex PCR, lists solely in-frame clones and lacks some. Of around 20,000 clones in the sample, 70% to 90% were seen once. Time point denoted: week 3, after first cycle of checkpoint inhibitor. Patients with prior systemic cancer treatment, concomitant immunosuppressants, or other active malignancies were excluded. Study observations and caveats: Whether repertoire-driving clones were melanoma-specific could not be determined.

The receptor's source is a human donor with melanoma. The sample was blood, taken from a patient treated with checkpoint blockade. The chain employs TRBV27 and TRBJ1-2; 7 nucleotides line up with TRBD1. CDR3 residues: CASSSGTGVYRYTF. The CDR3 nucleotides read TGTGCCAGCAGTTCCGGAACAGGGGTTTATCGCTACACCTTC.